The 32 T cell receptor beta chains below all came from one sample that was sequenced in a study of OX40 agonist ivuxolimab in advanced cancers. TCRdb's table, derived via immunoSEQ multiplex PCR, lists solely in-frame clones and lacks some. Of tens of thousands of clones listed, about 84% were seen once; the top ten hold roughly 27%. This material consisted of CD4+ or CD8+ T cells sorted from blood, taken in a trial of the OX40 agonist ivuxolimab. The receptors shown here come from an adult with an advanced solid tumor such as melanoma, head and neck, liver or kidney cancer.

The chain carries TRBV4-2 and TRBJ2-2; D is unresolved. This CDR3 spans 15 amino acids. V dropped 4 bases and J dropped 4 bases, with 13 bases sitting between them. Germline assignment: CDR1 LGHNA and CDR2 YNFKEQ. CDR3 nucleotides: TGTGCCAGCAGCCGAGGACCCTCGTCCACCGGGGAGCTGTTTTTT. Translated: CASSRGPSSTGELFF.

V is TRBV7-3 and J is TRBJ2-5; perhaps TRBD1 as D (6 bases). Germline CDR1 and CDR2: SGHTA and FQGTGA. The CDR3 extends over 13 amino acids. The germline V and J ends were trimmed by 4 bases and 3 bases, with 9 bases remaining between them. The CDR3 coding sequence is TGTGCCAGCAGCTCCGACAGGAAAGAGACCCAGTACTTC. Its translation: CASSSDRKETQYF.

The sample holds one count of this clone. The V call is TRBV7-2, the J call TRBJ2-7, with D perhaps assigned TRBD1 or TRBD2 (5 bases each). CDR1 SGHTA and CDR2 FQGNSA come from the germline V gene. The V and J ends lost 5 bases and 5 bases respectively, with 25 bases between them. CDR3 size: 17 residues. This CDR3 is CASSLGTPRGVYDEQYF. The DNA of the CDR3 is TGTGCCAGCAGCCTCGGTACCCCACGAGGGGTATACGACGAGCAGTACTTC.

The gene calls are TRBV5-6 and TRBJ2-5; perhaps TRBD2 as D (6 bases). With 1 base removed from V and 2 bases from J, the gap between germline ends came to 9 bases. The CDR3 runs 14 residues. Germline CDR1 SGHDT, CDR2 YYEEEE. CDR3 amino acids: CASSLPAGQETQYF. The CDR3 coding sequence is TGTGCCAGCAGCTTGCCGGCGGGGCAAGAGACCCAGTACTTC.

V gene TRBV4-2 combines with J gene TRBJ1-5, with D possibly being TRBD1 (6 bases). CDR1 and CDR2 from the germline V gene are LGHNA and YNFKEQ. This CDR3 contains 16 residues. V lost 0 bases, J lost 3 bases, and 12 bases lay in between. CDR3 amino acids: CASSQEGGILNQPQHF. The DNA of the CDR3 is TGTGCCAGCAGCCAAGAAGGGGGGATCCTCAATCAGCCCCAGCATTTT.

The V and J genes are TRBV5-6 and TRBJ2-5; possibly TRBD1 for D (5 bases). The CDR3 is made up of 15 amino acids. V was cut by 4 bases and J by 4 bases, with 17 bases left in between. Germline assignment: CDR1 SGHDT and CDR2 YYEEEE. CDR3 in DNA: TGTGCCAGCAGCAGGGGCCAGGGTGTCATAGAGACCCAGTACTTC. Translating gives CASSRGQGVIETQYF.

The V and J genes are TRBV6-5 and TRBJ1-1, with TRBD1 matching over 10 bases. V shed 5 bases and J 3 bases; nucleotides not matched to a gene: 3. CDR3 length: 14 residues. The germline V gene has CDR1 MNHEY and CDR2 SVGAGI. CDR3 DNA sequence: TGTGCCAGCAGTACGACAGGGGGCGACACTGAAGCTTTCTTT. Protein sequence: CASSTTGGDTEAFF.

This rearrangement joins TRBV13 to TRBJ1-1; D perhaps matches TRBD1 (6 bases). V lost 6 bases to trimming and J lost 0 bases, with 11 bases between them. The CDR3 covers 14 residues. Germline V lookup: CDR1 PRHDT, CDR2 FYEKMQ (reference sequence). Here the CDR3 reads CASSSDRMNTEAFF. In DNA, the CDR3 is TGTGCCAGCAGTTCCGACAGGATGAACACTGAAGCTTTCTTT. Supplemented by reference TRBV13 and TRBJ1-1, the full variable domain reads AAGVIQSPRHLIKEKRETATLKCYPIPRHDTVYWYQQGPGQDPQFLISFYEKMQSDKGSIPDRFSAQQFSDYHSELNMSSLELGDSALYFCASSSDRMNTEAFFGQGTRLTVV.

The J gene is TRBJ1-4, the V gene TRBV7-9, with D tentatively TRBD1 (5 bases). Trimming removed 10 bases at V and 4 bases at J, with 16 bases between. The germline CDR1 and CDR2 sequences are SEHNR and FQNEAQ (reference sequence). The CDR3 has 14 residues. Written as DNA, the CDR3 is TGTGCCACCTCGGAAGGGACTCTTAATGAAAAACTGTTTTTT. Protein: CATSEGTLNEKLFF. Based on the CDR3 plus reference TRBV7-9 and TRBJ1-4, the full variable domain is DTGVSQNPRHKITKRGQNVTFRCDPISEHNRLYWYRQTLGQGPEFLTYFQNEAQLEKSRLLSDRFSAERPKGSFSTLEIQRTEQGDSAMYLCATSEGTLNEKLFFGSGTQLSVL.

This rearrangement joins TRBV27 to TRBJ1-1; D gene unclear. V lost 6 bases, J lost 5 bases, and 16 bases lay in between. The CDR3 sequence is 14 residues long. CDR1 is MNHEY, CDR2 SMNVEV, per germline (reference sequence). The CDR3 nucleotides are TGTGCCAGCAGCCTCTCTTCGGGGAAAACTGAAGCTTTCTTT. Translation gives CASSLSSGKTEAFF.

This rearrangement joins TRBV27 to TRBJ2-1, with unresolved D. The CDR3 extends over 11 amino acids. CDR1 MNHEY and CDR2 SMNVEV come from the germline V gene (reference sequence). The V gene lost 9 bases and the J gene lost 12 bases, with 15 bases spanning the gap. CDR3 in amino acids: CARFGSARQFF. CDR3 DNA sequence: TGTGCCAGATTCGGGTCGGCGAGGCAGTTCTTC.

The gene calls are TRBV28 and TRBJ2-1, with no clear D. The CDR3 sequence is 10 residues long. From germline, CDR1 is MDHEN and CDR2 SYDVKM. V gave up 3 bases and J gave up 10 bases, with 4 bases separating them. As DNA, the CDR3 is TGTGCCAGCAGTTTTAACGAGCAGTTCTTC. It yields the protein CASSFNEQFF.

The J gene is TRBJ2-5, the V gene TRBV11-3, with D perhaps matching TRBD1 or TRBD2 (5 bases each). V was cut by 5 bases and J by 7 bases, with 23 bases left in between. The germline gives CDR1 SGHNT, CDR2 YENEEA. This CDR3 has 16 amino acids. The CDR3 DNA reads TGTGCCAGCAGCCCACGAAGAGGGGAGACCAAGTGGACCCAGTACTTC. It specifies CASSPRRGETKWTQYF.

The rearrangement uses TRBV9 and TRBJ2-1; possibly TRBD2 for D (6 bases). CDR1 SGDLS and CDR2 YYNGEE come from the germline V gene. Trimming left V 4 bases short and J 10 bases short, with 18 bases between. The CDR3 length is 14 residues. CDR3 coding DNA: TGTGCCAGCAGCCCCTGGGACTCCTATGGCGAGCAGTTCTTC. This sequence encodes CASSPWDSYGEQFF.

This clone appeared once. The V call is TRBV11-2, the J call TRBJ2-5; 16 bases map to TRBD2. With 3 bases clipped from V and 3 bases from J, the junction kept 10 bases outside the gene matches. This CDR3 is built from 19 residues. Looked up from germline, CDR1 is SGHAT and CDR2 is FQNNGV. The CDR3 DNA sequence: TGTGCCAGCAGCTTTCCGACTTTGGGACTAGCGGGAGGGAAAGAGACCCAGTACTTC. As protein: CASSFPTLGLAGGKETQYF.

This chain uses TRBV7-9 with TRBJ2-3; 14 nucleotides align to TRBD2. The CDR3 runs 17 residues. Germline CDR1 SEHNR, CDR2 FQNEAQ (reference sequence). The V segment lost 4 bases and the J segment 2 bases; nucleotides outside the gene matches: 5. Written as DNA, the CDR3 is TGTGCCAGCAGCTATGGGACTAGCGGGAGCGTCACAGATACGCAGTATTTT. It is translated as CASSYGTSGSVTDTQYF. Filled out from reference TRBV7-9 and TRBJ2-3, the complete variable domain reads DTGVSQNPRHKITKRGQNVTFRCDPISEHNRLYWYRQTLGQGPEFLTYFQNEAQLEKSRLLSDRFSAERPKGSFSTLEIQRTEQGDSAMYLCASSYGTSGSVTDTQYFGPGTRLTVL.

The rearrangement uses TRBV7-6 and TRBJ2-5; 7 nucleotides align to TRBD2. There are 15 residues in the CDR3. V lost 2 bases to trimming and J lost 2 bases; unmatched junction nucleotides: 5. Germline CDR1 reads SGHVS; CDR2 reads FNYEAQ. DNA of the CDR3: TGTGCCAGCAGCTTAAAGACGGGGGGACAAGAGACCCAGTACTTC. This gives the protein CASSLKTGGQETQYF.

This chain's CDR3 is CASSEFFSGPTDTQYF. CDR3 sequence (DNA): TGCGCCAGCAGTGAGTTTTTTAGCGGACCCACAGATACGCAGTATTTT. The V and J genes are TRBV10-2 and TRBJ2-3; a weak D match, TRBD2 (6 bases). Between the trimmed V and J ends, which lost 1 base and 2 bases, there was a span of 13 bases. Per germline, CDR1 WSHSY and CDR2 SAAADI. The CDR3 has 16 residues.

This chain uses TRBV18 with TRBJ2-7; TRBD1 might be the D (6 bases). The CDR3 sequence is 13 residues long. V was cut by 0 bases and J by 3 bases, with 6 bases left in between. Germline V gives CDR1 KGHSH, CDR2 LQKENI. DNA of the CDR3: TGTGCCAGCTCACCACCAGGGGGCTACGAGCAGTACTTC. It encodes CASSPPGGYEQYF.

The genes are TRBV19 and TRBJ1-2; D is undetermined. Germline V gives CDR1 LNHDA, CDR2 SQIVND (reference sequence). The V gene lost 0 bases and the J gene lost 6 bases, with 11 bases spanning the gap. The CDR3 has 14 amino acids. In DNA form, the CDR3 reads TGTGCCAGTAGTATAGATTTTCCCGCCGATGGCTACACCTTC. Its translation: CASSIDFPADGYTF.

J is TRBJ2-7 and V is TRBV2; D unclear. The germline V and J ends were trimmed by 6 bases and 0 bases, with 9 bases remaining between them. Per the germline V gene, CDR1 is SNHLY and CDR2 is FYNNEI. The CDR3 is 13 residues long. This CDR3 is CASRVGVSYEQYF. CDR3 coding DNA: TGTGCCAGCAGGGTTGGGGTCTCCTACGAGCAGTACTTC.

V gene TRBV6-5 combines with J gene TRBJ2-3; TRBD1 aligns across 11 bases. The CDR3 is made up of 16 amino acids. CDR1 and CDR2 (germline): MNHEY, SVGAGI. V was clipped by 2 bases and J by 6 bases; unmatched bases: 7. CDR3 bases: TGTGCCAGCAGTTACGATGGACAGGGGGCTGGGGATACGCAGTATTTT. Its protein is CASSYDGQGAGDTQYF.

In this sample, this clone turned up a few times. The rearrangement links TRBV27 to TRBJ2-3, with 7 bases that match TRBD1. V shed 5 bases, J shed 4 bases, and the junction held 18 bases outside the gene matches. This CDR3 contains 18 residues. Germline CDR1 is MNHEY and CDR2 is SMNVEV (reference sequence). CDR3 bases: TGTGCCAGCAGTCCATACGCCTCCGGGACAGAAGATGCAGATACGCAGTATTTT. Translating it yields CASSPYASGTEDADTQYF.

The CDR3 DNA reads as TGTGCCAGCAGCCCCCGCCGACAGGGAGGGGGCCAAGAGACCCAGTACTTC. It yields the protein CASSPRRQGGGQETQYF. The gene calls are TRBV7-2 and TRBJ2-5, with D perhaps matching TRBD1 or TRBD2 (7 bases each). This CDR3 has 17 residues. With 5 bases removed from V and 1 base from J, the gap between germline ends came to 20 bases. Germline CDR1 and CDR2: SGHTA and FQGNSA.

The CDR3 bases are TGTGCCAGCAGCTCAGGTTTCTCTGGGGCCAACGTCCTGACTTTC. This encodes CASSSGFSGANVLTF. The gene calls are TRBV11-3 and TRBJ2-6; no definite D call. The CDR3 extends over 15 amino acids. Germline CDR1 reads SGHNT; CDR2 reads YENEEA. Between the trimmed V and J ends, which lost 4 bases and 0 bases, there was a span of 7 bases.

For this clone: A junction end diverges from the germline sequence, so it may reflect a read error. The J gene is TRBJ2-7, the V gene TRBV5-6; 7 positions match TRBD1. Per germline, CDR1 SGHDT and CDR2 YYEEEE. The CDR3 has 14 amino acids. CDR3 in amino acids: CVSSLQGVDYEQYF. Here the CDR3 DNA reads TGTGTCAGCAGCCTGCAGGGGGTGGACTACGAGCAGTACTTC.

This chain connects TRBV27 to TRBJ1-6, with D unclear. Per the germline V gene, CDR1 is MNHEY and CDR2 is SMNVEV (reference sequence). The CDR3 loop spans 15 amino acids. V was trimmed by 7 bases and J by 2 bases, leaving 12 bases between them. CDR3 nucleotide sequence: TGTGCCAGCACCACCATAGGGACCTATAATTCACCCCTCCACTTT. This translates into CASTTIGTYNSPLHF.

J is TRBJ2-5 and V is TRBV7-2; D possibly corresponds to TRBD2 (5 bases). Trimming removed 5 bases from V and 2 bases from J, with 18 bases in between. Germline V lookup: CDR1 SGHTA, CDR2 FQGNSA. This CDR3 spans 16 amino acids. CDR3 in DNA: TGTGCCAGCAGCCGTCACACGAGGGCCGGGCAAGAGACCCAGTACTTC. Residues: CASSRHTRAGQETQYF.

The chain joins TRBV27 to TRBJ2-7; TRBD1 matches 8 bases. V shed 8 bases and J 0 bases; nucleotides not matched to a gene: 6. Germline CDR1 reads MNHEY; CDR2 reads SMNVEV (reference sequence). This CDR3 contains 14 residues. The CDR3 is CASSWTGSSYEQYF. The DNA for the CDR3 is TGTGCCAGCTCCTGGACAGGGTCCTCCTACGAGCAGTACTTC.

This clone appeared a few times. The chain joins TRBV5-4 to TRBJ1-4, with D hard to call. Germline CDR1 is SGHNT and CDR2 is YYREEE (reference sequence). Trimming pared 1 base from V and 7 bases from J, leaving 20 bases between. The CDR3 loop spans 17 amino acids. In DNA, the CDR3 is TGTGCCAGCAGCTTGCGGCGAACGGGTGGTCAAGCTGAAAAACTGTTTTTT. Amino acids: CASSLRRTGGQAEKLFF.

This rearrangement joins TRBV19 to TRBJ2-7, with 7 bases matching TRBD1. Germline V lookup: CDR1 LNHDA, CDR2 SQIVND (reference sequence). The CDR3 loop spans 13 amino acids. The trim removed 6 bases at V and 5 bases at J, leaving 7 bases unmatched. The CDR3 nucleotides are TGTGCCAGTAGCCAGAGACAGGGCCACGAGCAGTACTTC. This sequence encodes CASSQRQGHEQYF.

The chain is built from TRBV2 and TRBJ1-5, with D perhaps TRBD1 (5 bases). This CDR3 has 15 residues. Germline CDR1 and CDR2: SNHLY and FYNNEI. V was shortened by 3 bases and J by 2 bases, with 11 bases between the two germline ends. The DNA for the CDR3 is TGTGCCAGCAGTGAGGGGGACGGTGGCAATCAGCCCCAGCATTTT. Translation gives CASSEGDGGNQPQHF.